These 5 T cell receptor beta chains were all obtained from the same sample, sequenced in a study of cytomegalovirus exposure and HLA in healthy donors. The study ran its PCR with 60 Vbeta and 13 Jbeta primers. Repertoires were generated with immunoSEQ multiplex PCR, while TCRdb's copy carries only in-frame clones and drops some. Among about 160,000 clones listed, approximately 72% were seen once. Sample: PBMCs. Receptors originate from a female donor in good health and CMV-seronegative.

The chain joins TRBV5-5 to TRBJ1-2; 7 bases are shared with TRBD1. V was pared by 5 bases and J by 3 bases, with 7 bases of the junction left unmatched. Germline V gene lookup returns CDR1 SGHKS and CDR2 YYEKEE (reference sequence). The CDR3 loop spans 14 amino acids. The CDR3 DNA follows: TGTGCCAGCAGTCCCGGGACAGAACACTATGGCTACACCTTC. Translating gives CASSPGTEHYGYTF.

V usage is TRBV30 and J usage is TRBJ1-4; TRBD1 is a possible D gene (5 bases). With 8 bases removed from V and 2 bases from J, the gap between germline ends came to 18 bases. CDR1 is GTSNPN and CDR2 is SVGIG in the germline V gene (reference sequence). The CDR3 contains 15 residues. Here the CDR3 DNA reads TGTGCCGCTGGGGGGAAAGGGGTCACTAATGAAAAACTGTTTTTT. Translated, it gives CAAGGKGVTNEKLFF.

This clone was detected only once. The chain has TRBV10-3 and TRBJ2-5; 12 nucleotides agree with TRBD2. Germline V gives CDR1 ENHRY, CDR2 SYGVKD. The CDR3 loop spans 15 amino acids. The junction had 6 bases not matched to a gene; V was cut back by 10 bases and J by 0 bases. This chain's CDR3 is CATLAGGPYQETQYF. CDR3 nucleotide sequence: TGTGCCACTCTAGCGGGGGGGCCATACCAAGAGACCCAGTACTTC.

This chain uses TRBV7-2 with TRBJ1-1, with 7 positions matching TRBD1. The V segment lost 5 bases and the J segment 4 bases; nucleotides outside the gene matches: 7. Germline CDR1 and CDR2: SGHTA and FQGNSA. The CDR3 has 14 residues. CDR3 sequence reads: CASSRGQLTTEAFF. The CDR3 DNA reads as TGTGCCAGCAGCCGGGGACAGCTGACCACTGAAGCTTTCTTT.

This chain joins TRBV9 and TRBJ2-3; 9 positions match TRBD2. The CDR3 length is 16 residues. Unmatched junction bases numbered 6, after V lost 1 base and J lost 3 bases. The germline V gene has CDR1 SGDLS and CDR2 YYNGEE. The CDR3 protein is CASSVMLAGRTDTQYF. For the CDR3, the DNA is TGTGCCAGCAGCGTAATGCTAGCGGGGAGAACAGATACGCAGTATTTT.